This entry features one T cell receptor (beta chain) sequence. The antigen is unknown. The source of the sample is a study of chemoradiotherapy in HPV16-positive cancers. The study's findings and limits: Better recurrence-free survival went with HPV-responsive T-cell expansion in HPV16-positive patients.

Samples were taken several times over chemoradiotherapy. Germline CDR1 and CDR2: SGHRS and YFSETQ. The ends were cut back, 1 base at V and 2 bases at J, with 13 bases in the middle. This CDR3 is 15 amino acids long. Profiled with immunoSEQ multiplex PCR; TCRdb holds only in-frame clones, not every one. The sample consists of 29,000 or so clones, 91% of them appearing once. Material: blood, obtained from a patient who underwent chemoradiotherapy. This receptor was taken from a human donor with HPV-associated anogenital cancer. The genes are TRBV5-1 and TRBJ2-7; D not resolved. CDR3 nucleotide sequence: TGCGCCAGCAGCTTGAGTGCGAGCAGGCCCTACGAGCAGTACTTC. Residues: CASSLSASRPYEQYF.